The present T cell receptor (beta chain) was sequenced within a study of human T cells and chemical hapten exposure. For the study at large: Minor volume differences among pooled libraries chiefly drove per-sample TCR yield variation.

The time point denotes: patch test 3, about 24 weeks after DPC sensitization. The treatment was: therapeutic diphenylcyclopropenone sensitization with weekly scalp DPC. Only a few counts were recorded for this clonotype. How the authors handled the data: Per-sample TCR counts ranged from roughly 20,000 to 750,000, median 95,638. In TCRdb, the RACE reads were re-called with MiXCR into one record per CDR3 protein. The V and J calls shown here were made by TCRdb, not taken from the authors' results. Of approximately 90,000 distinct CDR3 sequences listed, 27% are singletons. The CDR3 sequence is 13 residues long. Deletions cut 1 base from V and 10 bases from J, with 8 bases between. Germline-derived CDR1 and CDR2 are SEHNR and FQNEAQ (reference sequence).

This sequence was found in a middle-aged man with alopecia areata. Some clones in this sample may be carry-over from other donors' samples. This chain connects TRBV7-9 to TRBJ1-6; D possibly corresponds to TRBD1 (6 bases). The sequencing used whole blood, collected in connection with sensitization to the hapten diphenylcyclopropenone (DPC). The CDR3 DNA reads TGTGCCAGCAGCTTAGGACAGGTCTCACCCCTCCACTTT. Protein: CASSLGQVSPLHF.